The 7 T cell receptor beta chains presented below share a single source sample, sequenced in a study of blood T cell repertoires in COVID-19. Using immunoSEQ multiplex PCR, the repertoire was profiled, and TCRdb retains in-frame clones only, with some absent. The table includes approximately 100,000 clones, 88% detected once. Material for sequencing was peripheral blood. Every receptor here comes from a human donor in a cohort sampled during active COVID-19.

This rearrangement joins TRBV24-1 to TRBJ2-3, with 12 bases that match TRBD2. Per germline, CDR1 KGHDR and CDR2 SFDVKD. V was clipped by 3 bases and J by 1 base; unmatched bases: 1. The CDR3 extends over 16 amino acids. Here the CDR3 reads CATSDRLAGGTDTQYF. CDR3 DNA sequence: TGTGCCACCAGTGATCGACTAGCGGGAGGCACAGATACGCAGTATTTT.

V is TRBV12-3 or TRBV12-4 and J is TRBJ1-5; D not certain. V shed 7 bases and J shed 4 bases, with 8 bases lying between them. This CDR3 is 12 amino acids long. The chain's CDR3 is CASNRFNQPQHF. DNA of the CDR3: TGTGCCAGCAACCGGTTTAATCAGCCCCAGCATTTT.

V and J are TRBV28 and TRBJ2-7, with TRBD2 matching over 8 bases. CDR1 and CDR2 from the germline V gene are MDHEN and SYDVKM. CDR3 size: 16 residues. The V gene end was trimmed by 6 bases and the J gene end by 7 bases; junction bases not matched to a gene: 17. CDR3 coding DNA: TGTGCCAGCAGCCTCGCGGGGGGCGGCCGATCAGGGGAGCAGTACTTC. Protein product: CASSLAGGGRSGEQYF.

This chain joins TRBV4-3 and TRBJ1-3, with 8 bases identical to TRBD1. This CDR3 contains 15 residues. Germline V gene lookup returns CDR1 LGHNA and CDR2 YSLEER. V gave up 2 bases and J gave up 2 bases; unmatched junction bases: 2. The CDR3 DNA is TGCGCCAGCAGCCAATACAGGGGGACTGGAAACACCATATATTTT. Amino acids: CASSQYRGTGNTIYF.

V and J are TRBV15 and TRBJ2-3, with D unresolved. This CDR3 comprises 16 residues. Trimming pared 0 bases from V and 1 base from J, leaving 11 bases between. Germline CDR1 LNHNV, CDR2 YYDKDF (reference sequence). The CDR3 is CATSRDHGDGTDTQYF. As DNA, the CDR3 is TGTGCCACCAGCAGAGATCATGGAGACGGCACAGATACGCAGTATTTT.

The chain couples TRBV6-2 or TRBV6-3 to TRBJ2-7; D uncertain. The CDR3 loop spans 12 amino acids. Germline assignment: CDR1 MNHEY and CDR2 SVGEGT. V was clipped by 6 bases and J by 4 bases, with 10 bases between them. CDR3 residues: CASSARLYEQYF. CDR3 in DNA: TGTGCCAGCAGCGCCAGACTTTACGAGCAGTACTTC.

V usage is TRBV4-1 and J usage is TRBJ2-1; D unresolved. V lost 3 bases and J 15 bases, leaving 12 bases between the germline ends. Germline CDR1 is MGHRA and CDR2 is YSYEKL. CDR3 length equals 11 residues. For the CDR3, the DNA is TGCGCCAGCAGCCAGATACGGAGATGGTTCTTC. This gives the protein CASSQIRRWFF.